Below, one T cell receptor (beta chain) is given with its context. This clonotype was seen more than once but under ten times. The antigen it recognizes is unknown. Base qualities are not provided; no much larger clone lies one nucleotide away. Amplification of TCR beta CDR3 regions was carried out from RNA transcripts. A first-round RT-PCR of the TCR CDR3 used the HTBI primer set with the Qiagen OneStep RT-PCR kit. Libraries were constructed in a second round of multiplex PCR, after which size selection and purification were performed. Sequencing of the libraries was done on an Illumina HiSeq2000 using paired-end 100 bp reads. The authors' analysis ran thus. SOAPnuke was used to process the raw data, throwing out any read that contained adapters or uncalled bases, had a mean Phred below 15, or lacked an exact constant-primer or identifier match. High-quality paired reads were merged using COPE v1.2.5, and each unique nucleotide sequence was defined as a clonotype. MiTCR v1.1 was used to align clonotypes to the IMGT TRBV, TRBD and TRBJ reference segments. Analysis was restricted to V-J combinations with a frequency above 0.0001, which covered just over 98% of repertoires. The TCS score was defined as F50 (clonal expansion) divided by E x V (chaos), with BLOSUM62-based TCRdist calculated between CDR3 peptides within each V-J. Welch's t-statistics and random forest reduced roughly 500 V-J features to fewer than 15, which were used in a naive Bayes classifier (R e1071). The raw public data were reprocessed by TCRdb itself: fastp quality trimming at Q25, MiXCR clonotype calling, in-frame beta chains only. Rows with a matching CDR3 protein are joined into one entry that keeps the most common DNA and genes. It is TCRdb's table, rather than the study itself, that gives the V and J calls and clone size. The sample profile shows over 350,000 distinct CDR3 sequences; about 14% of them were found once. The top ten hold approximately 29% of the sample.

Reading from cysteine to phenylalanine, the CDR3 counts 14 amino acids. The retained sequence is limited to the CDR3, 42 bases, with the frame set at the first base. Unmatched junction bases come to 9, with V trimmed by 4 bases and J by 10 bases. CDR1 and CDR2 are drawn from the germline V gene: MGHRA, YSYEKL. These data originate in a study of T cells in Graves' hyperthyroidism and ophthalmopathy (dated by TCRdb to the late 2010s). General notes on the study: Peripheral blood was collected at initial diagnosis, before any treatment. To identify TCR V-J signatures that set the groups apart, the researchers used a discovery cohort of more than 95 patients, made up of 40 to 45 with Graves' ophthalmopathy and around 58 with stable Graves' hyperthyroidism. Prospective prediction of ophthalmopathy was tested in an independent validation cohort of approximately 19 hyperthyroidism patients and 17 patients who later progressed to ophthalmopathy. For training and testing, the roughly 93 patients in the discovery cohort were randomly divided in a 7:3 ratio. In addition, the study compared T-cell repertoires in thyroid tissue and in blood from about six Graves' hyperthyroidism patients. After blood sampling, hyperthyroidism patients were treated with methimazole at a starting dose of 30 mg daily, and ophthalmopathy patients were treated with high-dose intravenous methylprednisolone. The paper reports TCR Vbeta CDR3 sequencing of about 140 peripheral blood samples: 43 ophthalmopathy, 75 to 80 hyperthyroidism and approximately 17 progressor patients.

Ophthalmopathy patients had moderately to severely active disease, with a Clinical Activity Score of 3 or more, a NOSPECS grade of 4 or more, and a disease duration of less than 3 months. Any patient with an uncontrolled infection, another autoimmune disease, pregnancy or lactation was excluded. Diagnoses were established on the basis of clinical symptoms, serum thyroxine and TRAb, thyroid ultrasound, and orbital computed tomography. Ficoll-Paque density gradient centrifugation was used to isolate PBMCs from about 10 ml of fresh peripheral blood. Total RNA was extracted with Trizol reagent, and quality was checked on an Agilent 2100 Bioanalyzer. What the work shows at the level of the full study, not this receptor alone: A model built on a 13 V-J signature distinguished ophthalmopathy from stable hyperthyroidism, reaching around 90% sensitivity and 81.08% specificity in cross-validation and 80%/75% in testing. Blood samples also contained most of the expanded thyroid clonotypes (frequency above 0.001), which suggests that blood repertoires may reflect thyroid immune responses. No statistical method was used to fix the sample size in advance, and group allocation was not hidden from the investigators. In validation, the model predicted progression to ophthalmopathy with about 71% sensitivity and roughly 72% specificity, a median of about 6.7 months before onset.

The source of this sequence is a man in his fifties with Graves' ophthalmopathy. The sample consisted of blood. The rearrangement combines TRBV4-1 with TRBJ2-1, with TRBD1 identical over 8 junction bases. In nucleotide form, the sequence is TGCGCCAGCAGCCTGGGACAGGATGACGGGGAGCAGTTCTTC. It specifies CASSLGQDDGEQFF.